The T cell receptor beta chain described here comes from a study of T-cell reconstitution after alpha-beta-depleted transplantation in children. This clonotype was recorded many times. During its preparation, the TCRbeta library received unique molecular identifiers. TCRdb re-called the PCR reads through MiXCR, storing one row per CDR3 protein. This sample yields 230,000 or so distinct CDR3 sequences, of which more than 10% are seen a single time; over 2.5% belongs to the top ten. This CDR3 region has 14 residues. The V and J ends lost 7 bases and 4 bases respectively, with 16 bases between them. Germline V lookup: CDR1 MNHNS, CDR2 SASEGT.

This chain links TRBV6-1 with TRBJ1-1, with unresolved D. The sequencing here drew on PBMCs from the stem cell graft donor, taken from the stem cell graft. The sequence was collected from a human donor who donated a stem cell graft to a child with acute lymphoblastic leukemia. The CDR3 nucleotides read TGTGCCAGCAACTTGAACTCAGAGTCCACTGAAGCTTTCTTT. Its translation: CASNLNSESTEAFF.